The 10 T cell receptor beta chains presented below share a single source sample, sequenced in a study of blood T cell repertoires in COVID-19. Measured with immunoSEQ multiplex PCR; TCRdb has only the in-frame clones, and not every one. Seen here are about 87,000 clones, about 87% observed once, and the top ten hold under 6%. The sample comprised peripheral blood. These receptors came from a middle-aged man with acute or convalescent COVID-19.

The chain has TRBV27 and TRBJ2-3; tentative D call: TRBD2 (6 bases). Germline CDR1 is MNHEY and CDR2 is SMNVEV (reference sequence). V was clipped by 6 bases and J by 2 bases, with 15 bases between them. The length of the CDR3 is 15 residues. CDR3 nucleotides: TGTGCCAGCAGCCCGACTAGTGTAAACACAGATACGCAGTATTTT. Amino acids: CASSPTSVNTDTQYF.

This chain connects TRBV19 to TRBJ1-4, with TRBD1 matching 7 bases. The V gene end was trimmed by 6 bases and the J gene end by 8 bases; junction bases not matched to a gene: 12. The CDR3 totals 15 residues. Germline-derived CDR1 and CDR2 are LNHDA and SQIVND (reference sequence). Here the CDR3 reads CASSPGGQRREKLFF. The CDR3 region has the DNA TGTGCCAGTAGCCCCGGGGGACAGAGAAGGGAAAAACTGTTTTTT.

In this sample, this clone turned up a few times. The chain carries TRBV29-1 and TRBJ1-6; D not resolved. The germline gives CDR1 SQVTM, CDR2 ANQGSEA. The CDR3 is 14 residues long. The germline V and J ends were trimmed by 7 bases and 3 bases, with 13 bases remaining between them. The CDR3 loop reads CSDEGLSYNSPLHF. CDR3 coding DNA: TGCAGCGACGAGGGTTTGAGCTATAATTCACCCCTCCACTTT.

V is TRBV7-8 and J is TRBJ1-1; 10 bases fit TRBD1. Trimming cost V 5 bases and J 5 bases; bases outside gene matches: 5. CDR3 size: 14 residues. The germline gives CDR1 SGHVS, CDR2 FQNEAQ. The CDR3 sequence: CASSPGTGATEAFF. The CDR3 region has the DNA TGTGCCAGCAGCCCCGGGACAGGGGCTACTGAAGCTTTCTTT. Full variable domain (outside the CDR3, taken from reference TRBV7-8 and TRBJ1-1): GAGVSQSPRYKVAKRGQDVALRCDPISGHVSLFWYQQALGQGPEFLTYFQNEAQLDKSGLPSDRFFAERPEGSVSTLKIQRTQQEDSAVYLCASSPGTGATEAFFGQGTRLTVV.

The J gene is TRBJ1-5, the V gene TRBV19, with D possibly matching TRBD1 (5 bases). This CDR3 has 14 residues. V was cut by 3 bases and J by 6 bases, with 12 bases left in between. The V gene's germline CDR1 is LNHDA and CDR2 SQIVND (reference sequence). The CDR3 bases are TGTGCCAGTAGTATTAGGGGTCCTAGTCAGCCCCAGCATTTT. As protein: CASSIRGPSQPQHF.

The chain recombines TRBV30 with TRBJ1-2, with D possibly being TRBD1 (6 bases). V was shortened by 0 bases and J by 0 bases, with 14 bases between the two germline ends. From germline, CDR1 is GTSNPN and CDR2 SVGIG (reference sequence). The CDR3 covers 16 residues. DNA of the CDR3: TGTGCCTGGAGTGTAGGCGGACAGATAGCTAACTATGGCTACACCTTC. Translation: CAWSVGGQIANYGYTF.

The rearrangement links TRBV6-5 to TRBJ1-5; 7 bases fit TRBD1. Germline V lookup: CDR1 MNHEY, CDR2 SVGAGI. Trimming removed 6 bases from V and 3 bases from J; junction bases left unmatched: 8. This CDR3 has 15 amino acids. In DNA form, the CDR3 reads TGTGCCAGCAGACCCTGGACAGGACACAATCAGCCCCAGCATTTT. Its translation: CASRPWTGHNQPQHF.

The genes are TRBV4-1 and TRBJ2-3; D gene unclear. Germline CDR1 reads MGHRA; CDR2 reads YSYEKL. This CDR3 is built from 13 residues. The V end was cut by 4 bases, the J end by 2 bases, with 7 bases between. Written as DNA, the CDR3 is TGCGCCAGCAGCCGCGAGGACACAGATACGCAGTATTTT. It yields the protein CASSREDTDTQYF.

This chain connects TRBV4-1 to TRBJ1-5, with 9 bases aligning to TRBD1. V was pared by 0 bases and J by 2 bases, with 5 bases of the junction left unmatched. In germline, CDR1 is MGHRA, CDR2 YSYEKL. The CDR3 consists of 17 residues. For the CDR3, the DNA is TGCGCCAGCAGCCAAGAGGAGGGACAGGGAGGCAATCAGCCCCAGCATTTT. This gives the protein CASSQEEGQGGNQPQHF.

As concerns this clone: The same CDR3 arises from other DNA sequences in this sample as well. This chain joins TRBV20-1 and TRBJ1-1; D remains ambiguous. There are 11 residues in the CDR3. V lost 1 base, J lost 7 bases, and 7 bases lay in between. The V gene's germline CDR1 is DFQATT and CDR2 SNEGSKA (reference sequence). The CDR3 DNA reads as TGCAGTGCTAGAGGAACTGGTGAAGCTTTCTTT. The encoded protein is CSARGTGEAFF.